A selection of T cell receptor beta chains follows, all from one sample in a study of cytomegalovirus exposure and HLA in healthy donors. Produced via immunoSEQ multiplex PCR; TCRdb's table is partial and in-frame only. The sample lists more than 85,000 clones; over 55% were seen once. Material for sequencing was PBMCs. These receptors were obtained from a woman in her thirties in good health and CMV-seronegative. Both conserved end residues are part of each CDR3. D genes are given only for firm matches. Part of the rows lack a size; the others show once, few, many or a class for expanded clones.

cdr3_nt cdr3_aa v_call d_call j_call clone_size
TGTGCCAGCAGCCCAAGCGGTTACGGCTACACCTTC CASSPSGYGYTF TRBV28 . TRBJ1-2 .
TGTGCCAGTAGTTTGACTAGCGGGGGGGCCGCAGATACGCAGTATTTT CASSLTSGGAADTQYF TRBV19 TRBD2 TRBJ2-3 .
TGTGCCAGCAGTGGTGGACAGCTCTATGGCTACACCTTC CASSGGQLYGYTF TRBV7-9 . TRBJ1-2 many
TGCGCCAGCAGCCAGGAGGCGACTATCGGCACAGATACGCAGTATTTT CASSQEATIGTDTQYF TRBV4-3 . TRBJ2-3 .
TGTGCCAGCAGTGAAGGGGCAGGGGGGAATCCCGGGGAGCTGTTTTTT CASSEGAGGNPGELFF TRBV2 . TRBJ2-2 few
TGTGCCAGCTCACTCGGGACAGGGGGCTACGAGCAGTACTTC CASSLGTGGYEQYF TRBV18 TRBD1 TRBJ2-7 few
TGTGCCAGCAGTGAACGAGGGATCACTGGAAACACCATATATTTT CASSERGITGNTIYF TRBV6-1 . TRBJ1-3 few
TGCGCCAGCAGCCCGGGAATCGGACGGTTGCACACTGAAGCTTTCTTT CASSPGIGRLHTEAFF TRBV5-1 . TRBJ1-1 few
TGTGCCAGCAGCCCTAGTGTGGGGGCCACCGGGGAGCTGTTTTTT CASSPSVGATGELFF TRBV7-2 . TRBJ2-2 .
TGCGCCAGCAGCCCCGGACTCGCCCAGCGGAATTCACCCCTCCACTTT CASSPGLAQRNSPLHF TRBV4-1 . TRBJ1-6 .
TGTGCCAGCAGTGACTTCACAGATACGCAGTATTTT CASSDFTDTQYF TRBV6-1 . TRBJ2-3 .
TGTGCCAGCAGTCCCTCCGGGACAGGGGTTCCTTCTGGGGCCAACGTCCTGACTTTC CASSPSGTGVPSGANVLTF TRBV14 TRBD1 TRBJ2-6 medium-sized
TGTGCCAGCAGCTTGTGGGAGGGAGAGACCCAGTACTTC CASSLWEGETQYF TRBV5-8 TRBD2 TRBJ2-5 .
TGTGCCATCAAGGGGGATGCAGATACGCAGTATTTT CAIKGDADTQYF TRBV10-3 . TRBJ2-3 .
TGTGCCAGCAGTGAATCCCTGCAGGGCCATGGCTACACCTTC CASSESLQGHGYTF TRBV25-1 . TRBJ1-2 .
TGTGCCAGCAGTTACCAGACTAGCGGGGGGGCCAATGAGCAGTTCTTC CASSYQTSGGANEQFF TRBV6-5 TRBD2 TRBJ2-1 .
TGTGCCAGCATCCCGGGGCGGGGGGCCGAGCAGTACTTC CASIPGRGAEQYF TRBV28 TRBD2 TRBJ2-7 .
TGTGCCAGCAGCTTAGCGGGGGATAACAATGAGCAGTTCTTC CASSLAGDNNEQFF TRBV11-2 . TRBJ2-1 .
TGTGCCAGCAGCTCGGGGACAGTCCCGACTGTGGGGGCCAACGTCCTGACTTTC CASSSGTVPTVGANVLTF TRBV5-4 TRBD1 TRBJ2-6 once
TGTGCCAGCAGCCAATTCTCGTCTCCCTACCGAGGCAAAAACATTCAGTACTTC CASSQFSSPYRGKNIQYF TRBV14 . TRBJ2-4 few
TGCAGCGTAAAATTGGCAGGGGACGAGCAGTACTTC CSVKLAGDEQYF TRBV29-1 . TRBJ2-7 few
TGCAGCGTTGGGGGGCTAAGCAATCAGCCCCAGCATTTT CSVGGLSNQPQHF TRBV29-1 . TRBJ1-5 few
TGTGCCAGCAGTTACCCGGGTCCCAAAAAGACCCAGTACTTC CASSYPGPKKTQYF TRBV6-5 . TRBJ2-5 .
TGTGCCAGCAGTTGGGGACAGGGCGTGGTAGATACACCCCTCCACTTT CASSWGQGVVDTPLHF TRBV6-6 TRBD1 TRBJ1-6 .
TGTGCCAGTCGGGACAGGGGGACATCCTACGAGCAGTACTTC CASRDRGTSYEQYF TRBV19 TRBD1 TRBJ2-7 .
TGTGCCAGCAGTTACTCGCCAGAAAACTATGGCTACACCTTC CASSYSPENYGYTF TRBV6-5 . TRBJ1-2 few
TGTGCCAGCAGCGTTGTGCCGGGACTAGCGGGAGATGAGCAGTTCTTC CASSVVPGLAGDEQFF TRBV5-4 TRBD2 TRBJ2-1 .